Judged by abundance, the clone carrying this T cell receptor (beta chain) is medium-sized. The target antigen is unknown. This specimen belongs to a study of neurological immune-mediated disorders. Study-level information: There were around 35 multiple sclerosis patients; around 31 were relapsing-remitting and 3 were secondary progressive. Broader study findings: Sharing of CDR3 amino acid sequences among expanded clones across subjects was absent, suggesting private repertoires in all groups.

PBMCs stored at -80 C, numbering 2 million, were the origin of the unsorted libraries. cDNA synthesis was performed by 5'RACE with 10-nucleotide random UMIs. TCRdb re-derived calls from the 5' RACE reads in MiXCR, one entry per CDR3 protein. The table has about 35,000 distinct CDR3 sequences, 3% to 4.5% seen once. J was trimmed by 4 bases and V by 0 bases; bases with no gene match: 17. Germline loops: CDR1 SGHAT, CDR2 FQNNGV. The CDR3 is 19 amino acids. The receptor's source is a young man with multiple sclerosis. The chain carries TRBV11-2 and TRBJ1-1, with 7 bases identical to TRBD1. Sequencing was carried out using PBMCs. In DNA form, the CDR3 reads TGTGCCAGCAGCTTAGATACCCGAATCCTAGGGGGCGATGGCACTGAAGCTTTCTTT. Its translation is CASSLDTRILGGDGTEAFF.